This TCR beta chain was recorded in a study of T cell responses to AZD1222 COVID-19 vaccine. As for the study in general: Researchers grouped second doses given at about 4 or about 12 weeks into one pool.

Per the germline V gene, CDR1 is MNHEY and CDR2 is SVGEGT. The length of the CDR3 is 12 residues. Trimming pared 4 bases from V and 9 bases from J, leaving 10 bases between. Remarks on this clone: Its antigen is not known.

TCRdb's table, derived via immunoSEQ multiplex PCR, lists solely in-frame clones and lacks some. The table lists 90,000 to 120,000 clones, around 94% of them singletons. Study-wide results and caveats: White British ancestry dominated among donors, who included more females, and clonal diversity was possibly underestimated. Regions 160-218 and 743-854 held dominance among vaccine-associated CD4 TCRs, which spanned spike.

The chain combines TRBV6-2 or TRBV6-3 with TRBJ1-5; D uncertain. The clonotype comes from an adult in good health. The sequences come from peripheral blood, collected on day 0 of AZD1222 vaccination. The CDR3, as DNA: TGTGCCAGCAGTTCCGAGTTTCGGCCCCAGCATTTT. This gives the protein CASSSEFRPQHF.